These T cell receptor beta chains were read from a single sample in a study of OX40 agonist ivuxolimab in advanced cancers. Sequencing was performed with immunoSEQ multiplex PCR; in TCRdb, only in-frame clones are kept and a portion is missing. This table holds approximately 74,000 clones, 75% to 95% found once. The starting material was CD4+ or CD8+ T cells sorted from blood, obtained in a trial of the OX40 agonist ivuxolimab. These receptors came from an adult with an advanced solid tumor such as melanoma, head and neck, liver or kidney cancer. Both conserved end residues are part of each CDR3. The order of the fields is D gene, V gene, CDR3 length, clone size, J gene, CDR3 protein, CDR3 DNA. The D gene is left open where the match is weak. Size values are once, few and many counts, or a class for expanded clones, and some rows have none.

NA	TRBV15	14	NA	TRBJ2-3	CATSDPHGLDTQYF	TGTGCCACCAGCGACCCACACGGTTTGGATACGCAGTATTTT
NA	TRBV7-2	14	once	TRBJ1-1	CASSPWGGNTEAFF	TGTGCCAGCTCACCATGGGGGGGGAACACTGAAGCTTTCTTT
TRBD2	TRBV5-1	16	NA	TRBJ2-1	CASSLRTSESYNEQFF	TGCGCCAGCAGCTTAAGGACTAGCGAGTCCTACAATGAGCAGTTCTTC
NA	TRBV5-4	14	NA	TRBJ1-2	CASSHRTANYGYTF	TGTGCCAGCAGCCATCGGACAGCTAACTATGGCTACACCTTC
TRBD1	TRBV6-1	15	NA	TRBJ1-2	CASSLTGEEAYGYTF	TGTGCCAGCAGTTTGACAGGGGAAGAAGCCTATGGCTACACCTTC
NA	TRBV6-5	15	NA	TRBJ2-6	CASSFAESGANVLTF	TGTGCCAGCAGCTTCGCCGAGTCTGGGGCCAACGTCCTGACTTTC
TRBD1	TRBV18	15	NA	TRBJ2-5	CASSPTGGFGETQYF	TGTGCCAGCTCACCTACAGGGGGCTTCGGGGAGACCCAGTACTTC
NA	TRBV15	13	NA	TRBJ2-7	CATSRDQGYEQYF	TGTGCCACCAGCAGAGACCAGGGGTACGAGCAGTACTTC
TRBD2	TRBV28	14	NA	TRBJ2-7	CASSFGSGSVEQYF	TGTGCCAGCAGTTTTGGTAGCGGGAGTGTTGAGCAGTACTTC
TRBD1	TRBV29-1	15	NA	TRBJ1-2	CSVVGDRGPRDGYTF	TGCAGCGTTGTGGGTGACAGGGGACCTAGGGATGGCTACACCTTC
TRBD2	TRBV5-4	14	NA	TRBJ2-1	CASSSLAGDNEQFF	TGTGCCAGCAGCTCCTTAGCGGGTGACAATGAGCAGTTCTTC
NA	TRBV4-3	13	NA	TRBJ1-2	CASSQGAGYGYTF	TGCGCCAGCAGCCAAGGGGCCGGCTATGGCTACACCTTC
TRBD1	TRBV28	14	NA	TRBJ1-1	CASSLGQGETEAFF	TGTGCCAGCAGTTTAGGACAGGGGGAAACTGAAGCTTTCTTT
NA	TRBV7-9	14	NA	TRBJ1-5	CASSLANSWEPQHF	TGTGCCAGCAGCTTAGCTAACAGTTGGGAGCCCCAGCATTTT
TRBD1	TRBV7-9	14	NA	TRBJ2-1	CASKDGTAFNEQFF	TGTGCCAGCAAGGATGGGACAGCCTTCAATGAGCAGTTCTTC
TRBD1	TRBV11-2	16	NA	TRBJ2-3	CASSLDWGTVEDTQYF	TGTGCCAGCAGCTTAGATTGGGGGACAGTGGAAGATACGCAGTATTTT
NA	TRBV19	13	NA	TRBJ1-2	CASSIGNNYGYTF	TGTGCCAGTAGTATTGGGAATAACTATGGCTACACCTTC
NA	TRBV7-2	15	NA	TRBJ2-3	CASSLGTRSTDTQYF	TGTGCCAGCAGCTTAGGGACGCGGAGCACAGATACGCAGTATTTT
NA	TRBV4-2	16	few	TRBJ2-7	CASSQESDRLAYEQYF	TGTGCCAGCAGCCAAGAGTCTGACAGGTTGGCCTACGAGCAGTACTTC
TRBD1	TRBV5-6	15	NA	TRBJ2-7	CASSSLDRRSYEQYF	TGTGCCAGCAGCTCTTTGGACAGGCGTTCCTACGAGCAGTACTTC
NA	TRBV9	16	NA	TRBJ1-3	CASSVEGVPSGNTIYF	TGTGCCAGCAGCGTAGAGGGAGTCCCCTCTGGAAACACCATATATTTT
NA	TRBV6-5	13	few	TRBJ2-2	CASSYRETGELFF	TGTGCCAGCAGTTACAGGGAGACCGGGGAGCTGTTTTTT
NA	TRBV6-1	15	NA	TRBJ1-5	CASSEGEGSNQPQHF	TGTGCCAGCAGTGAAGGGGAAGGTAGCAATCAGCCCCAGCATTTT
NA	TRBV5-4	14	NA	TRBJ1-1	CASSFGTGNTEAFF	TGTGCCAGCAGCTTCGGCACGGGGAACACTGAAGCTTTCTTT
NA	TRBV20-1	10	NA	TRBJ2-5	CSAERETQYF	TGCAGTGCTGAAAGGGAGACCCAGTACTTC
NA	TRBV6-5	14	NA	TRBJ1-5	CASSYGRGGQPQHF	TGTGCCAGCAGTTACGGCCGGGGTGGTCAGCCCCAGCATTTT
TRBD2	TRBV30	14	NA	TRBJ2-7	CAWRESGSLGEQYF	TGTGCCTGGAGGGAGAGCGGGAGTCTGGGAGAGCAGTACTTC